This entry describes one T cell receptor (beta chain). The data derive from a study of blood T cells in healthy people across ages. Across the study: About one barcoded beta molecule per two T cells was the capture yield of template switching.

This CDR3 spans 12 amino acids. Trimming took 4 bases from V and 13 from J; bases not matched to a gene: 6. Germline V gene lookup returns CDR1 ENHRY and CDR2 SYGVKD. Together with a sample-barcoded 5' primer, a J-beta primer mix was included in a second PCR lasting about 7 to 12 cycles. One entry per CDR3 protein, called by TCRdb with MiXCR from the 5' RACE reads. The sample comprises 700,000 to 900,000 distinct CDR3 sequences, roughly 50% of which are singletons, and roughly 40% rests with the top ten. The sequenced material came from blood. This clonotype was obtained from an elderly man in good health. J is TRBJ2-4 and V is TRBV10-3; the match to TRBD1 covers 8 bases. The CDR3 loop reads CAISASGTGQYF. The DNA for the CDR3 is TGTGCCATCAGTGCATCCGGGACAGGACAGTACTTC.